The present T cell receptor (beta chain) was sequenced within a study of T-cell memory formation after mild COVID-19. V lost 3 bases and J 11 bases, leaving 13 bases between the germline ends. The CDR3 has 12 residues. The study, taken as a whole, reports: Clones that contracted from day 15 to 85 were balanced CD4/CD8, while later expanders leaned CD4+. Prior to infection, memory already included some responding clones, suggesting cross-reactive memory joined.

This clonotype has a handful of counts. Its matching antigen is unknown. MiXCR, run by TCRdb on the 5' RACE reads, gives a single entry per CDR3 protein. The sample contains 100,000 to 150,000 distinct CDR3 sequences, approximately 5.9% of which appear only once. The V call is TRBV12-3 or TRBV12-4, the J call TRBJ1-1; TRBD1 is a possible D gene (5 bases). This clonotype originated in an adult woman who had mild COVID-19 (a few samples of this study predate the infection). Cell type and time point are not known. The material sequenced was PBMCs or a T cell subset sorted from them (not recorded which). CDR3 amino acids: CASSFPRVRAFF. The CDR3 bases are TGTGCCAGCAGTTTTCCCAGGGTGAGGGCTTTCTTT.